This T cell receptor beta chain was identified during a study of a mutant IDH1 vaccine in newly diagnosed glioma. Study summary: Visits V12 and V13 fell at weeks 35 and 47, respectively.

Clones were sequenced by immunoSEQ multiplex PCR, and TCRdb holds only the in-frame ones, with some missing. Among roughly 25,000 clones listed, 82% were seen once. Time point of the sample: week 47, end of study. In the vaccine, a single dose held 300 ug of the mutant IDH1 20-mer peptide, along with topical imiquimod. Eight vaccine injections were given to patients in weeks 1, 3, 5, 7, 11, 15, 19 and 23. Each of the donors came in with new WHO grade 3 or 4 astrocytomas that were IDH1-mutant and ATRX-lost. Points on this clone: Its target is not known.

The V and J ends lost 2 bases and 1 base respectively, with 5 bases between them. Per germline, CDR1 SGHTA and CDR2 FQGNSA. The CDR3 sequence is 13 residues long. This specimen consisted of PBMCs, obtained from a glioma patient whose treatment included an IDH1 peptide vaccine. J is TRBJ1-1 and V is TRBV7-2; D gene uncertain. The clonotype comes from a man between 40 and 49 years old with glioma. Some clones in this sample may be carry-over from other donors' samples. CDR3 sequence (DNA): TGTGCCAGCAGCTTAAACAGGAACACTGAAGCTTTCTTT. Translation gives CASSLNRNTEAFF.